The present entry profiles one T cell receptor beta chain with its context. Its antigen is undetermined. Sequenced by immunoSEQ multiplex PCR; TCRdb stores in-frame clones only, minus some. The sample consists of over 50,000 clones, around 85% of them appearing once. The data were taken from a study of T cell responses to AZD1222 COVID-19 vaccine. This CDR3 is 14 amino acids long. The ends were cut back, 3 bases at V and 4 bases at J, with 10 bases in the middle. Germline-derived CDR1 and CDR2 are SGHRS and YFSETQ. Study-wide points: Just a handful of AZD1222 recipients tested seropositive at baseline. Once two AZD1222 doses were given, Spike-specific TCR breadth and depth went up.

This sequence was found in an adult who received the AZD1222 COVID-19 vaccine. This sequence joins TRBV5-1 and TRBJ1-4, with unresolved D. The sequencing here drew on peripheral blood, taken 28 days after the second AZD1222 dose. This chain's CDR3 is CASSSGSLNEKLFF. CDR3 sequence (DNA): TGCGCCAGCAGCTCGGGCAGCCTTAATGAAAAACTGTTTTTT.